These 19 T cell receptor beta chains were all obtained from the same sample, sequenced in a study of CD8 T cells in Susac syndrome. Random hexamers primed reverse transcription of about 0.45 to 1 ug RNA. TCRdb reprocessed the immunoSEQ multiplex PCR reads with MiXCR, giving one entry per CDR3 protein. The profile shows approximately 190,000 distinct CDR3 sequences, around 95% of them singletons. Material: CD4+ T cells from PBMCs. The receptors were sampled from a human donor with Susac syndrome.

This clonotype appeared once. V gene TRBV20-1 combines with J gene TRBJ2-5; D could derive from TRBD1 or TRBD2 (6 bases each). Germline lookup yields CDR1 DFQATT and CDR2 SNEGSKA (reference sequence). The CDR3 extends over 12 amino acids. Trimming cost V 5 bases and J 4 bases, with 11 bases left between them. Here the CDR3 DNA reads TGCAGTGCTCTGTGGGGGGCAGAGACCCAGTACTTC. It translates to CSALWGAETQYF.

The chain combines TRBV12-3 or TRBV12-4 with TRBJ2-2; D is unresolved. This CDR3 spans 15 amino acids. The ends were cut back, 6 bases at V and 0 bases at J, with 11 bases in the middle. In nucleotides, the CDR3 is TGTGCCAGCAGGCTGGCGGAAACGAACACCGGGGAGCTGTTTTTT. It is translated as CASRLAETNTGELFF.

The J gene is TRBJ2-1, the V gene TRBV20-1, with D maybe TRBD2 (6 bases). CDR1 and CDR2 (germline): DFQATT, SNEGSKA (reference sequence). The CDR3 has 16 residues. V shed 0 bases and J shed 0 bases, with 12 bases lying between them. The CDR3 DNA sequence: TGCAGTGCTAGAGATCGGGCGGGGAGCTCCTACAATGAGCAGTTCTTC. Residues: CSARDRAGSSYNEQFF.

V usage is TRBV30 and J usage is TRBJ2-2, with D maybe TRBD2 (6 bases). The germline CDR1 and CDR2 sequences are GTSNPN and SVGIG (reference sequence). The CDR3 runs 15 residues. Between the trimmed V and J ends, which lost 3 bases and 0 bases, there was a span of 11 bases. In nucleotides, the CDR3 is TGTGCCTGGAGGCCGGGACTTGCGAACACCGGGGAGCTGTTTTTT. It yields the protein CAWRPGLANTGELFF.

This chain uses TRBV9 with TRBJ2-3, with 11 nucleotides matching TRBD2. V lost 4 bases to trimming and J lost 0 bases; unmatched junction nucleotides: 4. The CDR3 is made up of 16 amino acids. Germline CDR1 and CDR2: SGDLS and YYNGEE. DNA for the CDR3: TGTGCCAGCAGCTCCCGACTAGCGGGGAGCACAGATACGCAGTATTTT. Protein: CASSSRLAGSTDTQYF.

This clonotype came up once. V and J are TRBV29-1 and TRBJ2-1; TRBD1 or TRBD2 may be the D gene (5 bases each). Trimming pared 6 bases from V and 3 bases from J, leaving 21 bases between. The CDR3 runs 16 residues. CDR1 SQVTM and CDR2 ANQGSEA come from the germline V gene. CDR3 nucleotide sequence: TGCAGCGTACTTTCTTTCATGGGGGAGAGCTACAATGAGCAGTTCTTC. Residues: CSVLSFMGESYNEQFF.

The V and J genes are TRBV24-1 and TRBJ1-2; perhaps TRBD1 as D (5 bases). The CDR3 extends over 15 amino acids. Trimming took off 3 bases at V and 4 bases at J, with 14 bases between the two ends. Per the germline V gene, CDR1 is KGHDR and CDR2 is SFDVKD. CDR3 residues: CATSDGRVGLYGYTF. The CDR3 region has the DNA TGTGCCACCAGTGATGGGAGGGTGGGGCTCTATGGCTACACCTTC.

The chain recombines TRBV3-1 with TRBJ2-3; possibly TRBD1 for D (6 bases). This CDR3 comprises 16 residues. Germline loops: CDR1 LGHDT, CDR2 YNNKEL (reference sequence). Trimming removed 4 bases from V and 2 bases from J, with 16 bases in between. Here the CDR3 DNA reads TGTGCCAGCAGCCCCAGGGGTCCCTTCTTCACAGATACGCAGTATTTT. Its protein is CASSPRGPFFTDTQYF.

The CDR3 sequence: CSARAMGLGKNIQYF. CDR3 in DNA: TGCAGTGCCCGCGCCATGGGATTGGGTAAAAACATTCAGTACTTC. V is TRBV20-1 and J is TRBJ2-4; D is ambiguous. The germline V and J ends were trimmed by 6 bases and 4 bases, with 19 bases remaining between them. Germline-derived CDR1 and CDR2 are DFQATT and SNEGSKA (reference sequence). The CDR3 consists of 15 residues.

The chain uses TRBV3-1 and TRBJ2-3; 10 bases are shared with TRBD2. J was trimmed by 2 bases and V by 3 bases; bases with no gene match: 8. The CDR3 contains 17 residues. Germline CDR1 and CDR2: LGHDT and YNNKEL (reference sequence). The CDR3 DNA is TGTGCCAGCAGCCAGGTCACTAGCGGGGCCTACACAGATACGCAGTATTTT. It yields the protein CASSQVTSGAYTDTQYF.

This chain connects TRBV7-2 to TRBJ2-5; 11 bases agree with TRBD2. V shed 5 bases and J 10 bases; nucleotides not matched to a gene: 9. There are 14 residues in the CDR3. Looked up from germline, CDR1 is SGHTA and CDR2 is FQGNSA. The CDR3 loop is CASSEGLAVEVQYF. The CDR3 nucleotides are TGTGCCAGCAGCGAGGGACTAGCGGTGGAGGTCCAGTACTTC.

The chain links TRBV29-1 to TRBJ2-2; 8 bases align to TRBD2. V gave up 6 bases and J gave up 6 bases; unmatched junction bases: 9. The CDR3 covers 14 residues. The germline V gene has CDR1 SQVTM and CDR2 ANQGSEA. The CDR3 loop reads CSVAGGGTAGELFF. CDR3 nucleotide sequence: TGCAGCGTGGCGGGGGGAGGGACCGCCGGGGAGCTGTTTTTT.

The chain joins TRBV19 to TRBJ2-1; tentatively, D is TRBD1 (6 bases). Germline V gene sequence: CDR1 LNHDA, CDR2 SQIVND (reference sequence). V was shortened by 7 bases and J by 4 bases, with 17 bases between the two germline ends. The CDR3 is 15 residues long. The CDR3 DNA reads as TGTGCCAGTACCCACCCCGGGACACCTTACAATGAGCAGTTCTTC. Its translation: CASTHPGTPYNEQFF.

The chain combines TRBV5-1 with TRBJ1-1; D uncertain. Germline V gives CDR1 SGHRS, CDR2 YFSETQ. This CDR3 spans 14 amino acids. Trimming cost V 3 bases and J 1 base, with 10 bases left between them. The CDR3 region has the DNA TGCGCCAGCAGCTCCAGAGAATGGAACACTGAAGCTTTCTTT. Its translation is CASSSREWNTEAFF.

The chain couples TRBV29-1 to TRBJ2-3; no clear D gene. V was shortened by 6 bases and J by 4 bases, with 17 bases between the two germline ends. The CDR3 runs 14 residues. Germline V gene data show CDR1 as SQVTM and CDR2 as ANQGSEA. The CDR3 DNA reads as TGCAGCGTACACTCAACACCTCTCCCAGATACGCAGTATTTT. It is translated as CSVHSTPLPDTQYF.

The genes are TRBV9 and TRBJ2-2; 9 nucleotides line up with TRBD1. The CDR3 loop spans 15 amino acids. Germline V lookup: CDR1 SGDLS, CDR2 YYNGEE. The V and J ends lost 3 bases and 2 bases, in that order; junction bases with no gene match: 2. As DNA, the CDR3 is TGTGCCAGCAGCGCGGGACAGGGTAACACCGGGGAGCTGTTTTTT. It encodes CASSAGQGNTGELFF.

V and J are TRBV7-3 and TRBJ2-5; D uncertain. Germline CDR1 is SGHTA and CDR2 is FQGTGA. CDR3 size: 15 residues. V lost 2 bases and J 5 bases, leaving 15 bases between the germline ends. The CDR3 is CASSLSGNWKETQYF. The CDR3 DNA is TGTGCCAGCAGCTTATCTGGGAATTGGAAGGAGACCCAGTACTTC.

This clonotype was found once. The chain employs TRBV19 and TRBJ1-2; D unresolved. CDR1 and CDR2 (germline): LNHDA, SQIVND (reference sequence). There are 14 residues in the CDR3. V was clipped by 1 base and J by 4 bases, with 10 bases between them. CDR3 nucleotide sequence: TGTGCCAGTAGTATAGTCTCGGCAGCCTATGGCTACACCTTC. This sequence encodes CASSIVSAAYGYTF.

The chain has TRBV27 and TRBJ1-1; 8 bases are a match to TRBD1. After removal of 5 bases from V and 0 bases from J, the junction contained 2 bases not matched to a gene. Germline CDR1 reads MNHEY; CDR2 reads SMNVEV (reference sequence). The CDR3 is 14 residues long. The CDR3 is CASSRQGMNTEAFF. The CDR3 bases are TGTGCCAGCAGTCGACAGGGGATGAACACTGAAGCTTTCTTT.